These 32 T cell receptor beta chains were sequenced from one sample in a study of blood T cells in healthy people across ages. Through a sample-barcoded 5' primer and a J-beta primer mix, a second PCR was run for about 6 to 11 cycles. TCRdb reprocessed the 5' RACE reads with MiXCR, giving one entry per CDR3 protein. The data show roughly 700,000 distinct CDR3 sequences, roughly 49% seen once. Specimen: blood. These TCRs come from an older woman in good health.

This rearrangement joins TRBV5-1 to TRBJ2-5; 7 positions match TRBD2. CDR1 and CDR2 (germline): SGHRS, YFSETQ. The CDR3 is 19 amino acids. After removal of 4 bases from V and 2 bases from J, the junction contained 20 bases not matched to a gene. CDR3 residues: CASSPSVPLMEGLQETQYF. The CDR3 DNA is TGCGCCAGCAGCCCCTCGGTTCCACTCATGGAGGGACTACAAGAGACCCAGTACTTC.

This chain connects TRBV9 to TRBJ2-4, with 7 bases lining up with TRBD1. CDR1 SGDLS and CDR2 YYNGEE come from the germline V gene. CDR3 length: 17 residues. With V trimmed by 3 bases and J by 0 bases, 9 bases remained unmatched. The CDR3 is CASSATGTVGAKNIQYF. As DNA, the CDR3 is TGTGCCAGCAGCGCGACCGGGACAGTGGGAGCCAAAAACATTCAGTACTTC. Full variable domain (missing parts from reference TRBV9 and TRBJ2-4): DSGVTQTPKHLITATGQRVTLRCSPRSGDLSVYWYQQSLDQGLQFLIQYYNGEERAKGNILERFSAQQFPDLHSELNLSSLELGDSALYFCASSATGTVGAKNIQYFGAGTRLSVL.

The chain has TRBV2 and TRBJ2-7; D is undetermined. Germline CDR1 and CDR2: SNHLY and FYNNEI. V gave up 5 bases and J gave up 11 bases, with 25 bases separating them. CDR3 length: 15 amino acids. CDR3 region: CASSTPGRSDSMKYF. In DNA, the CDR3 is TGTGCCAGCAGTACACCCGGCCGTAGTGATTCCATGAAGTACTTC.

This sequence joins TRBV3-1 and TRBJ1-2; D uncertain. Trimming removed 2 bases at V and 2 bases at J, with 9 bases between. This CDR3 is 14 amino acids long. Germline V gene data show CDR1 as LGHDT and CDR2 as YNNKEL (reference sequence). CDR3 in DNA: TGTGCCAGCAGCCAATCCGCGGGGAACTATGGCTACACCTTC. Translating gives CASSQSAGNYGYTF.

V is TRBV7-3 and J is TRBJ1-1; 8 bases fit TRBD1. Trimming removed 1 base from V and 1 base from J; junction bases left unmatched: 5. The CDR3 spans 16 residues. Germline V lookup: CDR1 SGHTA, CDR2 FQGTGA. CDR3 nucleotides: TGTGCCAGCAGCTTAAGGGGGGACAGGAGGAACACTGAAGCTTTCTTT. Translating gives CASSLRGDRRNTEAFF.

This clonotype was counted ten times or more. This rearrangement joins TRBV4-3 to TRBJ2-7; D remains unclear. The V and J ends lost 0 bases and 2 bases respectively, with 8 bases between them. CDR1 LGHNA and CDR2 YSLEER come from the germline V gene. CDR3 size: 14 residues. The CDR3 loop reads CASSQEPQTYEQYF. CDR3 coding DNA: TGCGCCAGCAGCCAAGAACCTCAGACCTACGAGCAGTACTTC.

V and J are TRBV4-2 and TRBJ2-2, with D possibly TRBD1 on 5 matching bases. The CDR3 has 13 amino acids. CDR1 and CDR2 (germline): LGHNA, YNFKEQ. V was pared by 1 base and J by 6 bases, with 6 bases between. The CDR3 spells CASSQATAGELFF. For the CDR3, the DNA is TGTGCCAGCAGCCAAGCGACAGCCGGGGAGCTGTTTTTT.

The genes are TRBV4-3 and TRBJ2-3, with a possible D match to TRBD2 (5 bases). CDR3 length: 19 amino acids. Trimming removed 3 bases from V and 5 bases from J, with 27 bases in between. Germline CDR1 is LGHNA and CDR2 is YSLEER. For the CDR3, the DNA is TGCGCCAGCAGCCACGGATTTGCCAAGGGAGAGGCTTGGGGAGATACGCAGTATTTT. Amino acids: CASSHGFAKGEAWGDTQYF.

The chain employs TRBV4-3 and TRBJ2-5; TRBD1 agrees at 8 bases. CDR1 LGHNA and CDR2 YSLEER come from the germline V gene. The CDR3 sequence is 15 residues long. The V segment lost 1 base and the J segment 4 bases; nucleotides outside the gene matches: 5. The CDR3 DNA sequence: TGCGCCAGCAGCCAAGTGGCCAGGGGGCCAGAGACCCAGTACTTC. Translating it yields CASSQVARGPETQYF.

The chain is built from TRBV6-2 or TRBV6-3 and TRBJ2-1, with TRBD2 identical over 7 bases. Germline CDR1 is MNHEY and CDR2 is SVGEGT. J was trimmed by 4 bases and V by 4 bases; bases with no gene match: 4. The CDR3 length is 14 residues. The CDR3 is CASSSLAVYNEQFF. Written as DNA, the CDR3 is TGTGCCAGCAGTTCCCTAGCGGTATACAATGAGCAGTTCTTC.

The chain combines TRBV20-1 with TRBJ1-2; D uncertain. CDR3 length equals 15 residues. CDR1 and CDR2 from the germline V gene are DFQATT and SNEGSKA (reference sequence). Trimming took 0 bases from V and 4 from J, leaving 15 bases between them. For the CDR3, the DNA is TGCAGTGCTAGAGATCCTGGTTTCTCGGGCTATGGCTACACCTTC. It is translated as CSARDPGFSGYGYTF.

This clonotype came up a few times. The genes are TRBV9 and TRBJ2-3; a possible D gene is TRBD1 (5 bases). Looked up from germline, CDR1 is SGDLS and CDR2 is YYNGEE. V was pared by 4 bases and J by 3 bases, with 15 bases between. The CDR3 has 15 amino acids. DNA for the CDR3: TGTGCCAGCAGCCCAAAAACAGGATATACAGATACGCAGTATTTT. Protein sequence: CASSPKTGYTDTQYF. Combining the CDR3 with reference TRBV9 and TRBJ2-3 gives the whole variable domain DSGVTQTPKHLITATGQRVTLRCSPRSGDLSVYWYQQSLDQGLQFLIQYYNGEERAKGNILERFSAQQFPDLHSELNLSSLELGDSALYFCASSPKTGYTDTQYFGPGTRLTVL.

The chain recombines TRBV2 with TRBJ2-5, with 10 bases identical to TRBD1. From germline, CDR1 is SNHLY and CDR2 FYNNEI. The ends lost 4 bases at V and 5 bases at J; junction bases unmatched: 7. The CDR3 loop spans 15 amino acids. The CDR3 region is CASSGGTGVRETQYF. In DNA, the CDR3 is TGTGCCAGCAGTGGAGGGACAGGGGTCCGGGAGACCCAGTACTTC.

In nucleotides, the CDR3 is TGTGCCAGCAGCTTAGGGGGCTTCGTATGCGAGCAGTACTTC. This encodes CASSLGGFVCEQYF. J is TRBJ2-7 and V is TRBV7-2; D perhaps matches TRBD1 (5 bases). This CDR3 is 14 amino acids long. V lost 1 base and J lost 6, with 13 bases in between. Germline V lookup: CDR1 SGHTA, CDR2 FQGNSA.

This clonotype has a handful of counts. The rearrangement uses TRBV28 and TRBJ2-7, with D uncertain. Germline CDR1 is MDHEN and CDR2 is SYDVKM. The length of the CDR3 is 15 residues. Trimming shortened V by 3 bases and J by 0 bases, and 12 bases separated the two germline ends. The CDR3 here is CASSFATTSSYEQYF. The CDR3, as DNA: TGTGCCAGCAGTTTTGCCACTACCAGCTCCTACGAGCAGTACTTC.

This clonotype was picked up a small number of times. The chain combines TRBV7-8 with TRBJ2-3; D is perhaps TRBD1 (7 bases). Trimming shortened V by 2 bases and J by 2 bases, and 20 bases separated the two germline ends. This CDR3 has 18 residues. Per the germline V gene, CDR1 is SGHVS and CDR2 is FQNEAQ. The CDR3 reads CASSLIGGGAALTDTQYF. The CDR3 DNA reads as TGTGCCAGCAGCTTAATAGGAGGGGGCGCAGCCCTCACAGATACGCAGTATTTT.

This clonotype occurred a few times. This sequence joins TRBV27 and TRBJ2-1; 9 bases match TRBD1. The CDR3 loop spans 14 amino acids. Germline CDR1 MNHEY, CDR2 SMNVEV (reference sequence). V gave up 6 bases and J gave up 9 bases; unmatched junction bases: 9. The DNA of the CDR3 is TGTGCCAGCAGGGCAAACAGGGGGCTAAGTGAGCAGTTCTTC. Translation: CASRANRGLSEQFF.

J is TRBJ2-4 and V is TRBV28; tentative D call: TRBD1 (6 bases). Gene TRBJ2-7 matches the end of the DNA better, so the J call may be wrong. The CDR3 covers 14 residues. Germline lookup yields CDR1 MDHEN and CDR2 SYDVKM. CDR3 nucleotides: TGTGCCAGCAGTTCGGGGACATTCCTCTACGAGCAGTACTTC. Amino acid sequence: CASSSGTFLYEQYF.

This sequence joins TRBV29-1 and TRBJ2-5; 8 bases are shared with TRBD2. The CDR3 runs 11 residues. Trimming at V came to 7 bases and at J to 11 bases, leaving 9 bases not matched to a gene. CDR1 SQVTM and CDR2 ANQGSEA come from the germline V gene. CDR3 bases: TGCAGCGCCGGGGGGCGGGAGGAGCAGTACTTC. Residues: CSAGGREEQYF. Full variable domain (remainder filled in from reference TRBV29-1 and TRBJ2-5): SAVISQKPSRDICQRGTSLTIQCQVDSQVTMMFWYRQQPGQSLTLIATANQGSEATYESGFVIDKFPISRPNLTFSTLTVSNMSPEDSSIYLCSAGGREEQYFGPGTRLLVL.

This sequence joins TRBV5-1 and TRBJ2-7; TRBD1 matches at 7 bases. CDR3 length equals 14 residues. The V and J ends lost 1 base and 5 bases, in that order; junction bases with no gene match: 6. Germline CDR1 SGHRS, CDR2 YFSETQ. The CDR3 protein is CASSLQQGINEQYF. The CDR3 DNA follows: TGCGCCAGCAGCTTGCAACAGGGGATCAACGAGCAGTACTTC.

The chain uses TRBV29-1 and TRBJ2-1, with D possibly being TRBD2 (5 bases). The V gene's germline CDR1 is SQVTM and CDR2 ANQGSEA. Trimming took 3 bases from V and 0 from J, leaving 9 bases between them. The CDR3 contains 14 residues. The CDR3 bases are TGCAGCGTTGACGGGGTCTCCTCCTACAATGAGCAGTTCTTC. The encoded protein is CSVDGVSSYNEQFF.

In this sample, this clonotype turned up once. This CDR3 is CASSQARLGEQFF. CDR3 bases: TGCGCCAGCAGCCAAGCCAGATTGGGTGAGCAGTTCTTC. The chain combines TRBV4-3 with TRBJ2-1; D is uncertain. Germline values: CDR1 LGHNA, CDR2 YSLEER. V lost 1 base to trimming and J lost 9 bases, with 10 bases between them. This CDR3 is built from 13 residues.

The chain employs TRBV9 and TRBJ2-1; perhaps TRBD2 as D (5 bases). This CDR3 region has 13 residues. Germline V gene sequence: CDR1 SGDLS, CDR2 YYNGEE. V lost 0 bases and J lost 10, with 11 bases in between. In DNA, the CDR3 is TGTGCCAGCAGCGTAGGGGTGTGGGAGGAGCAGTTCTTC. The encoded protein is CASSVGVWEEQFF.

This clonotype was detected a few times. This rearrangement joins TRBV12-3 or TRBV12-4 to TRBJ2-5, with 14 bases identical to TRBD2. The CDR3 is 17 residues long. Germline trimming cut 5 bases from V and 1 base from J; bases unmatched to any gene: 6. CDR3 nucleotide sequence: TGTGCCAGCAGTCCCGGGACTAGCGGGAGTGGCCAAGAGACCCAGTACTTC. Protein product: CASSPGTSGSGQETQYF.

A few counts support this clonotype. The chain couples TRBV30 to TRBJ2-7; 10 nucleotides line up with TRBD2. Per germline, CDR1 GTSNPN and CDR2 SVGIG (reference sequence). This CDR3 has 14 amino acids. CDR3 coding DNA: TGTGCTGTCCGCGGGGCTAGCGGGAGCAGCGAGCAGTACTTC. Amino acids: CAVRGASGSSEQYF.

The J gene is TRBJ2-5, the V gene TRBV7-2; no clear D. The end of the DNA aligns better with TRBJ2-7, so the J call may be wrong. Germline-derived CDR1 and CDR2 are SGHTA and FQGNSA. This CDR3 is built from 12 residues. CDR3 coding DNA: TGTGCCAGCAGCTCCTGGGGCTACGAGCAGTACTTC. Protein sequence: CASSSWGYEQYF.

This CDR3 reads CSVEDGQVAGYGYTF. DNA of the CDR3: TGCAGCGTTGAGGATGGACAGGTTGCGGGGTATGGCTACACCTTC. The chain is built from TRBV29-1 and TRBJ1-2; 7 bases are shared with TRBD1. Germline CDR1 SQVTM, CDR2 ANQGSEA. The junction had 12 bases not matched to a gene; V was cut back by 3 bases and J by 5 bases. This CDR3 has 15 amino acids.

The chain carries TRBV6-1 and TRBJ2-4; D may be TRBD2 (6 bases). Germline lookup yields CDR1 MNHNS and CDR2 SASEGT. The CDR3 covers 16 residues. V lost 2 bases and J 1 base, leaving 12 bases between the germline ends. The CDR3 region has the DNA TGTGCCAGCAGTGAACGGGGGATCGGGGCCAAAAACATTCAGTACTTC. This gives the protein CASSERGIGAKNIQYF.

V and J are TRBV7-8 and TRBJ2-7; D is ambiguous. The CDR3 contains 14 residues. The germline gives CDR1 SGHVS, CDR2 FQNEAQ. V lost 3 bases to trimming and J lost 2 bases, with 11 bases between them. The CDR3 sequence is CASSFPTATYEQYF. The DNA of the CDR3 is TGTGCCAGCAGCTTTCCCACAGCCACCTACGAGCAGTACTTC.

This clonotype was found once. One end of the junction varies from germline; a read error may be responsible. This rearrangement joins TRBV11-2 to TRBJ2-7, with D maybe TRBD2 (6 bases). The CDR3 length is 16 residues. The germline CDR1 and CDR2 sequences are SGHAT and FQNNGV. The CDR3 region is CASSLVGGAVPYEQYF. The CDR3 nucleotides read TGTGCTAGCAGCTTAGTTGGAGGGGCGGTACCCTACGAGCAGTACTTC.

The V call is TRBV29-1, the J call TRBJ2-1; D remains unclear. Near its end, the DNA agrees better with TRBJ2-7, so the J call may be wrong. The germline CDR1 and CDR2 sequences are SQVTM and ANQGSEA. The CDR3 runs to 14 residues. DNA for the CDR3: TGCAGCGTTGGGAAAGGCCGATCCTACAATGAGCAGTACTTC. Encoded protein: CSVGKGRSYNEQYF.

This chain links TRBV20-1 with TRBJ1-1; no clear D gene. The V end was cut by 4 bases, the J end by 4 bases, with 16 bases between. CDR3 length: 14 amino acids. The germline V gene has CDR1 DFQATT and CDR2 SNEGSKA (reference sequence). The CDR3 protein is CSATHAWTGTEAFF. CDR3 DNA: TGCAGTGCTACCCACGCTTGGACTGGCACTGAAGCTTTCTTT.